This T cell receptor beta chain comes out of a study of blood T cell repertoires in COVID-19. Looking at the study overall: Nucleic acid was either cDNA or gDNA, and it came from T cells, B-cell-depleted T cells, or PBMCs.

Participants came from 24 US areas, aged roughly 18 to 95 years. Membership in each cohort depended on participant-reported clinical history. Authors' analysis steps: Quantification of nucleated cells was approximated via reference gene primer amplification. Using immunoSEQ multiplex PCR, the repertoire was profiled, and TCRdb retains in-frame clones only, with some absent. V and J calls and clone size are copied from that table; D and trimming were computed from the DNA. This sample has about 220,000 clones, with roughly 83% found just once. Germline V gives CDR1 SGHAT, CDR2 FQNNGV. J lost 6 bases, V lost 2 bases, and 3 bases had no gene match. The CDR3 extends over 15 amino acids.

The clonotype comes from a woman aged 35 to 49 with acute COVID-19. Material: PBMCs or T cells enriched from blood (not recorded which). The genes are TRBV11-2 and TRBJ1-6; TRBD1 aligns across 8 bases. The CDR3 sequence: CASSLTGGGNSPLHF. In nucleotides, the CDR3 is TGTGCCAGCAGCTTAACAGGGGGTGGTAATTCACCCCTCCACTTT.